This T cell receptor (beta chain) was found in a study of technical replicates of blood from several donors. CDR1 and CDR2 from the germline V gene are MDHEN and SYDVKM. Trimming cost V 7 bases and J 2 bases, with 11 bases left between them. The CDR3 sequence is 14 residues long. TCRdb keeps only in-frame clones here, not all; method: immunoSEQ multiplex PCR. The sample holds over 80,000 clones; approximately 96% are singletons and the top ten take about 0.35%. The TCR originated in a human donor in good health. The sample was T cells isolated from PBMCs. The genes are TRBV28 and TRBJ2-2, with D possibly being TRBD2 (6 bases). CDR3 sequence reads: CASNPGLNTGELFF. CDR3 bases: TGTGCCAGCAATCCGGGACTTAACACCGGGGAGCTGTTTTTT.